This section outlines one T cell receptor (beta chain) sequence together with its context. These data belong to a study of blood T cell repertoires in COVID-19. Study information: Sample material is recorded as cDNA or gDNA derived from T cells, B-cell-depleted T cells, or PBMCs.

As handled by the study authors: Quantification of nucleated cells was approximated via reference gene primer amplification. TCRdb keeps only in-frame clones here, not all; method: immunoSEQ multiplex PCR. V and J calls and clone size are given by that table; D and trimming were obtained from the DNA. Altogether about 44,000 clones are present, about 81% being singletons, with the ten largest covering about 45%. This TCR came from a human donor in a cohort sampled during active COVID-19. Sequencing used peripheral blood.

The CDR3 DNA sequence: TGTGCCAGCAGCACAAGACAGGGGCCGGGAAACACCATATATTTT. Protein product: CASSTRQGPGNTIYF. The chain carries TRBV7-2 and TRBJ1-3, with TRBD1 matching over 8 bases. The CDR3 is 15 residues long. The V and J ends lost 5 bases and 4 bases, in that order; junction bases with no gene match: 7. In germline, CDR1 is SGHTA, CDR2 FQGNSA. Using reference TRBV7-2 and TRBJ1-3 for the parts outside the CDR3, the full variable domain is GAGVSQSPSNKVTEKGKDVELRCDPISGHTALYWYRQSLGQGLEFLIYFQGNSAPDKSGLPSDRFSAERTGGSVSTLTIQRTQQEDSAVYLCASSTRQGPGNTIYFGEGSWLTVV.